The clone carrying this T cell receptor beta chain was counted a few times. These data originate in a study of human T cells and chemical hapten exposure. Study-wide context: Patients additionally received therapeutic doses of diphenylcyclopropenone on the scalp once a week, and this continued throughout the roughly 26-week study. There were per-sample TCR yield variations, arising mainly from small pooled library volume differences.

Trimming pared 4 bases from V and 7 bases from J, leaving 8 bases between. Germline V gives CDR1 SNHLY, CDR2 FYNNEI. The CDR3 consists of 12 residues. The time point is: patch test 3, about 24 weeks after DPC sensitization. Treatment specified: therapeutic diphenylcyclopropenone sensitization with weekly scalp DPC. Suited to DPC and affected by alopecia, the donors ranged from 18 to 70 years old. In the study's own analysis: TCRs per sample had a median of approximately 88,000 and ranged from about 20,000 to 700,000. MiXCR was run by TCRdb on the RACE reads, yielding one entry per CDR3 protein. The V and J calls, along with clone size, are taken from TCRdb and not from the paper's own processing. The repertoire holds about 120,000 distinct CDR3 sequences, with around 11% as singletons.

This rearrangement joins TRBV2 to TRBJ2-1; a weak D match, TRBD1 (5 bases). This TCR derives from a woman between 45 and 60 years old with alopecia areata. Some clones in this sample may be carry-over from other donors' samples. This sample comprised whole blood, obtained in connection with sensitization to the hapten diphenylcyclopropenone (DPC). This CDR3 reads CASSVQVNEQFF. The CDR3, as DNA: TGTGCCAGCAGTGTACAGGTTAATGAGCAGTTCTTC.